The clone carrying this T cell receptor beta chain has only a few counts. Its cognate antigen is unknown. This sample is drawn from a study of naive and memory T cell subsets. Regarding the study as a whole: Possibly reflecting memory cells re-expressing CD45RA, a few larger clonotypes occurred in naive repertoires, especially CD8.

Looked up from germline, CDR1 is DFQATT and CDR2 is SNEGSKA (reference sequence). This CDR3 region has 12 residues. Trimming shortened V by 3 bases and J by 2 bases, and 8 bases separated the two germline ends. An equimolar mix of two oligonucleotides served as the beta constant-region primer for TRBC1 and TRBC2. Four rounds of PCR amplified the ligated cDNA using nested alpha and beta constant-region primers plus SP2. TCRdb ran MiXCR on the UMI-ligation and nested PCR reads and lists one entry per CDR3 protein. The data hold around 160,000 distinct CDR3 sequences, with approximately 24% observed a single time.

V gene TRBV20-1 combines with J gene TRBJ2-7; D is possibly TRBD2 (6 bases). This TCR came from a human donor in good health. The sequenced material came from naive CD4+ T cells from blood. As DNA, the CDR3 is TGCAGTGCTAGCCGGGGGACCTACGAGCAGTACTTC. It specifies CSASRGTYEQYF.